A few counts support the clone carrying this T cell receptor (beta chain). Antigen specificity is unknown. The data stem from a study of PD-1 blockade in classical Hodgkin lymphoma. Study conclusions and caveats: By C4D1, diversity of CD4+ TCRs had risen significantly, whereas that of CD8+ TCRs had not.

All trial patients relapsed after autologous stem cell transplantation. The assay was immunoSEQ multiplex PCR, and TCRdb's table has in-frame clones only and misses some. The sample consists of 65,000 to 95,000 clones, around 90% of them appearing once. V shed 4 bases and J shed 7 bases, with 7 bases lying between them. CDR1 is GTSNPN and CDR2 is SVGIG in the germline V gene (reference sequence). This CDR3 is 11 amino acids long. The receptor was derived from a human donor with classical Hodgkin lymphoma. The starting material was peripheral blood mononuclear cells (PBMCs), obtained at baseline. The chain joins TRBV30 to TRBJ2-2, with D unclear. The CDR3 nucleotides are TGTGCCTGGAAGGCTATCGGGGAGCTGTTTTTT. It encodes CAWKAIGELFF.